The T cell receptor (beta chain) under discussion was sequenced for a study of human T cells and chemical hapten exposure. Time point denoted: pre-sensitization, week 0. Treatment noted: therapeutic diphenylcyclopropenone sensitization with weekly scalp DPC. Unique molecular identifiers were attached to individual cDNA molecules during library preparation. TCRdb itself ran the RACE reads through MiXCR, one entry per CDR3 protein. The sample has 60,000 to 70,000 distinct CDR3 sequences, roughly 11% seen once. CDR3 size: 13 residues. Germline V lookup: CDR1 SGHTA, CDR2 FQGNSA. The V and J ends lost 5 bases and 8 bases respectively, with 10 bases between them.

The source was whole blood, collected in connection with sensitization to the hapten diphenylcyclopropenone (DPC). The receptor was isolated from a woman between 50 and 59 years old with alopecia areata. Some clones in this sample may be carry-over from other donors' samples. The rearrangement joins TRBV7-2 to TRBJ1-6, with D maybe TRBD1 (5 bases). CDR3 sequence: CASSLRQYSPLHF. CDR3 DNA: TGTGCCAGCAGCCTACGACAGTATTCACCCCTCCACTTT.